The clone carrying this T cell receptor beta chain was found once. From germline, CDR1 is SGDLS and CDR2 YYNGEE. The CDR3 covers 14 residues. V lost 4 bases to trimming and J lost 4 bases, with 15 bases between them. This record belongs to a study of cytotoxic CD8 clonotypes in ibrutinib-treated CLL. Produced via immunoSEQ multiplex PCR; TCRdb's table is partial and in-frame only. The sample holds some 81,000 clones, about 85% seen once. This TCR was sampled from a human donor with chronic lymphocytic leukemia. The sample was PBMCs, taken after 12 months of ibrutinib treatment. The V and J genes are TRBV9 and TRBJ2-7; no definite D call. CDR3 sequence reads: CASSPIAKQYEQYF. CDR3 DNA sequence: TGTGCCAGCAGCCCCATCGCCAAACAATACGAGCAGTACTTC.